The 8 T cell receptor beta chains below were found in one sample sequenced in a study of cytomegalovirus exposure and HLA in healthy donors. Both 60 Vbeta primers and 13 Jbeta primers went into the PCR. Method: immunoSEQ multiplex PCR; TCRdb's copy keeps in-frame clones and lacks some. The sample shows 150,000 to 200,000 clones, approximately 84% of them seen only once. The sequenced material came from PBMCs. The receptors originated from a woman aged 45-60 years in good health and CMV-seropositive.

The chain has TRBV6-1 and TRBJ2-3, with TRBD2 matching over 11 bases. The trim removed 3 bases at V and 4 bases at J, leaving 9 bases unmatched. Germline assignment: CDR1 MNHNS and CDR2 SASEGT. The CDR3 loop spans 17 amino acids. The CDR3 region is CASSEVAGGNPPDTQYF. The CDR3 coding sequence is TGTGCCAGCAGTGAGGTAGCGGGGGGGAACCCACCAGATACGCAGTATTTT.

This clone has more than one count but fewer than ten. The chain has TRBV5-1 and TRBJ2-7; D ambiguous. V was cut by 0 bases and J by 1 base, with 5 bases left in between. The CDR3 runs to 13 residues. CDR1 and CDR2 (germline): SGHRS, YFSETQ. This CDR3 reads CASSLEQSYEQYF. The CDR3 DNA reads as TGCGCCAGCAGCTTGGAACAGTCCTACGAGCAGTACTTC.

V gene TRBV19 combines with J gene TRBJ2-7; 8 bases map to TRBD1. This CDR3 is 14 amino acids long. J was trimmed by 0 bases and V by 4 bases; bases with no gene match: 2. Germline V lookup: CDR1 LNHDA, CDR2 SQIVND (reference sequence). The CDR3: CASSKDRVSYEQYF. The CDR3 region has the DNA TGTGCCAGTAGTAAGGACAGGGTCTCCTACGAGCAGTACTTC.

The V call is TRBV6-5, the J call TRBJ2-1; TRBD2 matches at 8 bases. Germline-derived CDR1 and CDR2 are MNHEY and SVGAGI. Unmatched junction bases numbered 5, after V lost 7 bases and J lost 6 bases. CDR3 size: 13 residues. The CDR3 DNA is TGTGCCAGCAATTCAGCGGGGGTCAATGAGCAGTTCTTC. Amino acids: CASNSAGVNEQFF.

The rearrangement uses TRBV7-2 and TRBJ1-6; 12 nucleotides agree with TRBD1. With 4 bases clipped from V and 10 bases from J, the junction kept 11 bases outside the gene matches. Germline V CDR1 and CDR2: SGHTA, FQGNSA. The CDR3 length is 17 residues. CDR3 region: CASSYPGQGARGSPLHF. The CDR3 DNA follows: TGTGCCAGCAGCTATCCGGGACAGGGGGCGAGAGGGTCACCCCTCCACTTT.

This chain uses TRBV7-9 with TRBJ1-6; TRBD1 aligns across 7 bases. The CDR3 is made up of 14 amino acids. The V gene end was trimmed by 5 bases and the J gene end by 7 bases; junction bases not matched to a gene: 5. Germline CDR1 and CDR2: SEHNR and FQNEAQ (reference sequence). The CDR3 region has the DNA TGTGCCAGCAGCGTGTACAGGGGAAATTCACCCCTCCACTTT. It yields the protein CASSVYRGNSPLHF.

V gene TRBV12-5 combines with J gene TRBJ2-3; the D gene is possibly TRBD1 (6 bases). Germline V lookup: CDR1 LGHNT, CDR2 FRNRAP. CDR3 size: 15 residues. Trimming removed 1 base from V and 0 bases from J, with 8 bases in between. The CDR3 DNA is TGTGCTAGTGGTTTGGGGGGGCCGAGCACAGATACGCAGTATTTT. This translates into CASGLGGPSTDTQYF. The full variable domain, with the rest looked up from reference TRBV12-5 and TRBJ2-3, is DARVTQTPRHKVTEMGQEVTMRCQPILGHNTVFWYRQTMMQGLELLAYFRNRAPLDDSGMPKDRFSAEMPDATLATLKIQPSEPRDSAVYFCASGLGGPSTDTQYFGPGTRLTVL.

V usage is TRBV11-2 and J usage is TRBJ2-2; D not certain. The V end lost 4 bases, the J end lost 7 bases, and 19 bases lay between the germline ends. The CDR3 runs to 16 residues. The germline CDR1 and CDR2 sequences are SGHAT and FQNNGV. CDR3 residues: CASSSQVLWSSGELFF. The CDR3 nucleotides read TGTGCCAGCAGCTCCCAGGTGTTGTGGTCGAGCGGGGAGCTGTTTTTT.